The T cell receptor (beta chain) described here comes from a study of blood T cells in healthy people across ages. The CDR3 is made up of 16 amino acids. Per the germline V gene, CDR1 is KGHDR and CDR2 is SFDVKD. V lost 4 bases, J lost 4 bases, and 7 bases stayed unmatched. Researchers isolated at least 7 million PBMCs per sample. Extracted total RNA amounted to at least 5.5 micrograms for each sample. Only a few counts were recorded for this clonotype. Combining a sample-barcoded 5' primer with a J-beta primer mix, a second PCR ran for roughly 7 to 11 cycles. One entry per CDR3 protein, called by TCRdb with MiXCR from the 5' RACE reads. The sample consists of about 1.7 million distinct CDR3 sequences, under 30% of them appearing once.

The TCR originated in a woman aged 30 to 39 in good health. The chain uses TRBV24-1 and TRBJ2-5, with 11 nucleotides matching TRBD2. The sample was blood. CDR3 DNA sequence: TGTGCCACCAGTGAGGGTAGCGGGAGGGCCTCAGAGACCCAGTACTTC. This sequence encodes CATSEGSGRASETQYF.